This note documents a single T cell receptor (beta chain) sequence. Its specific antigen is unknown. No clone much larger than this one lies a single base away; base qualities are absent. This sample stems from a study of blood T cell repertoires in COVID-19 (dated by TCRdb to 2019 to 2021). At the level of the whole study: The collaborator samples originated in the United States, Italy and Spain and spanned the acute and convalescent phases of COVID-19. The prospective study material was composed of cDNA or gDNA derived from T cells, B-cell-depleted T cells, or PBMCs. Deeply sampled blood TCRbeta repertoires from subjects exposed to, actively infected with, or recovered from COVID-19 were included in the dataset. A freely available public database, intended as a resource for researchers studying the immune response to SARS-CoV-2, is where the repertoires were released. The samples were drawn from the first 160 participants of the ongoing ImmuneRACE study and from 1,254 subjects provided by 6 global collaborators. A de-identified subject ID, COVID-19 status, age in years and sex were almost always included in the sample metadata. Where HLA class I and class II types were available, the types were taken from metadata supplied by the sample provider, not from assay-based typing. Broad study findings and their caveats: The quantity of clinical and demographic metadata differed by source and by participant and was supplied without curation.

Each collaborating institution followed its own protocols to collect whole blood in K2EDTA tubes. For TCRbeta analysis, collaborator samples were shipped as frozen whole blood, as isolated PBMCs, or as DNA extracted from either sample type. The cysteine opens and the phenylalanine closes a CDR3 of 16 amino acids. This entry keeps only the CDR3 DNA: 48 bases, framed from base 1. V is pruned by 2 bases and J by 5 bases, leaving 6 bases of the junction without a gene match. The germline V gene (reference sequence) sets CDR1 to LGHDT and CDR2 to YNNKEL. The immunoSEQ Assay, a bias-controlled multiplex PCR, was used to amplify TCRbeta CDR3 regions from genomic DNA. As for the original processing: The number of nucleated cells in each sample was estimated by amplification of reference gene primers within the assay. To quantify the absolute abundance of each unique TCRbeta CDR3 rearrangement, sequence reads were collapsed and filtered. For each sample, productive Simpson clonality was calculated as the square root of Simpson's diversity index across productive rearrangements. TCRdb re-hosts the immuneACCESS table, in-frame sequences only. Its copies lack some clones; in the studies checked, an unresolved V gene accounts for under half of them, and the cause for the rest is not known. That table furnishes V, J and clone size, whereas the DNA furnished D and trimming. The sample contains approximately 170,000 clones, 80% to 90% of them found a single time. About 1% of the sample is taken by the ten largest.

Sequencing input: peripheral blood. This sequence originates from a man under 40 with acute or convalescent COVID-19. The receptor chain draws on TRBV3-1 (or the pseudogene TRBV3-2) and TRBJ2-5; 12 nucleotides in the junction match TRBD1. The nucleotide sequence reads TGTGCCAGCAGCCAATCCGGGACAGGGGGCCGGGAGACCCAGTACTTC. Translation gives CASSQSGTGGRETQYF.